A single sample is the source of the 8 T cell receptor beta chains below, sequenced in a study of cytomegalovirus exposure and HLA in healthy donors. Both 60 Vbeta primers and 13 Jbeta primers went into the PCR. The repertoire was sequenced with immunoSEQ multiplex PCR; TCRdb's copy has only in-frame clones and lacks some. The table has about 130,000 clones, under 85% seen once. Sequencing input: PBMCs. The receptors stem from a woman aged 50 to 60 in good health and CMV-seropositive.

This clone showed up just once. V gene TRBV19 combines with J gene TRBJ2-1; 7 bases match TRBD2. The ends lost 5 bases at V and 4 bases at J; junction bases unmatched: 11. The germline V gene encodes CDR1 LNHDA and CDR2 SQIVND (reference sequence). The CDR3 runs to 16 residues. This CDR3 is CASSPRTSSMYNEQFF. The CDR3 coding sequence is TGTGCCAGTAGTCCGAGGACTAGTTCCATGTACAATGAGCAGTTCTTC.

The chain recombines TRBV6-5 with TRBJ1-1; possibly TRBD1 for D (5 bases). The CDR3 runs to 14 residues. Germline CDR1 is MNHEY and CDR2 is SVGAGI. The V gene lost 6 bases and the J gene lost 1 base, with 12 bases spanning the gap. CDR3: CASRGVGGNTEAFF. CDR3 coding DNA: TGTGCCAGCAGGGGGGTCGGGGGGAACACTGAAGCTTTCTTT.

This clone came up once. The chain couples TRBV15 to TRBJ1-5; 7 nucleotides match TRBD1. The CDR3 spans 17 residues. J gave up 4 bases and V 1 base, and 10 bases lay outside the gene matches. Germline-derived CDR1 and CDR2 are LNHNV and YYDKDF (reference sequence). Here the CDR3 DNA reads TGTGCCACCAGCAGAGTCCTAGGGACAGCTTTAAATCAGCCCCAGCATTTT. Its translation is CATSRVLGTALNQPQHF.

This chain links TRBV30 with TRBJ2-2, with D possibly TRBD2 on 5 matching bases. Germline V gene lookup returns CDR1 GTSNPN and CDR2 SVGIG (reference sequence). The CDR3 consists of 13 residues. Trimming removed 1 base from V and 7 bases from J, with 10 bases in between. The CDR3 spells CAWSDGLFGELFF. DNA of the CDR3: TGTGCCTGGAGTGACGGACTTTTCGGGGAGCTGTTTTTT.

The chain employs TRBV2 and TRBJ1-5; D is undetermined. Germline lookup yields CDR1 SNHLY and CDR2 FYNNEI. V lost 3 bases and J lost 7, with 13 bases in between. This CDR3 spans 14 amino acids. This chain's CDR3 is CASSERDPQQPQHF. DNA for the CDR3: TGTGCCAGCAGTGAGAGGGATCCGCAGCAGCCCCAGCATTTT. The full variable domain, completed using reference TRBV2 and TRBJ1-5, is EPEVTQTPSHQVTQMGQEVILRCVPISNHLYFYWYRQILGQKVEFLVSFYNNEISEKSEIFDDQFSVERPDGSNFTLKIRSTKLEDSAMYFCASSERDPQQPQHFGDGTRLSIL.

The genes are TRBV10-3 and TRBJ1-5; 7 nucleotides match TRBD1. This CDR3 is 15 amino acids long. CDR1 is ENHRY, CDR2 SYGVKD, per germline. The V gene end was trimmed by 0 bases and the J gene end by 6 bases; junction bases not matched to a gene: 5. This CDR3 reads CAISESTGLGQPQHF. The CDR3 region has the DNA TGTGCCATCAGTGAGTCGACAGGGTTAGGTCAGCCCCAGCATTTT.

This sequence joins TRBV19 and TRBJ1-5, with 9 bases matching TRBD1. CDR1 LNHDA and CDR2 SQIVND come from the germline V gene (reference sequence). J was trimmed by 5 bases and V by 5 bases; bases with no gene match: 7. This CDR3 contains 15 residues. CDR3 sequence (DNA): TGTGCCAGTAGTGGACCGACAGGGGGGCATCAGCCCCAGCATTTT. This codes for CASSGPTGGHQPQHF.

The DNA for the CDR3 is TGTGCCAGCAGACAACAGGGGTTCGGCTACACCTTC. Its translation is CASRQQGFGYTF. The chain has TRBV6-5 and TRBJ1-2; 7 bases map to TRBD1. The CDR3 covers 12 residues. V trimming: 6 bases; J trimming: 8 bases; junction bases outside the gene matches: 6. From germline, CDR1 is MNHEY and CDR2 SVGAGI.